This passage covers 12 T cell receptor beta chains from one sample sequenced in a study of T-cell memory formation after mild COVID-19. TCRdb reanalysed the 5' RACE reads using MiXCR and keeps one entry per CDR3 protein. Here the sample spans roughly 450,000 distinct CDR3 sequences, 15% to 20% being singletons. Sample: PBMCs or a T cell subset sorted from them (not recorded which). The source is an adult woman who had mild COVID-19 (a few samples of this study predate the infection). Cell type and time point are not known.

This clonotype was detected a few times. This rearrangement joins TRBV15 to TRBJ1-5; weak D call: TRBD1 (5 bases). V was pared by 6 bases and J by 2 bases, with 11 bases between. CDR3 length: 14 amino acids. Germline loops: CDR1 LNHNV, CDR2 YYDKDF (reference sequence). The CDR3 here is CATRFLGGNQPQHF. CDR3 bases: TGTGCCACCAGGTTCTTAGGGGGCAATCAGCCCCAGCATTTT.

This sequence joins TRBV6-2 or TRBV6-3 and TRBJ2-7, with 9 bases that match TRBD2. CDR3 length: 16 amino acids. Germline loops: CDR1 MNHEY, CDR2 SVGEGT. V was pared by 6 bases and J by 2 bases, with 11 bases of the junction left unmatched. CDR3 amino acids: CASRLRSLAGPYEQYF. Written as DNA, the CDR3 is TGTGCCAGCAGGCTACGGAGCCTAGCGGGGCCCTACGAGCAGTACTTC.

This clonotype was detected ten times or more. CDR3 sequence reads: CASSRTGSLADEQYF. DNA for the CDR3: TGTGCCAGCAGCCGTACGGGCAGCTTGGCCGACGAGCAGTACTTC. The chain is built from TRBV9 and TRBJ2-7; no reliable D call. The germline CDR1 and CDR2 sequences are SGDLS and YYNGEE. V lost 4 bases, J lost 5 bases, and 19 bases lay in between. The CDR3 spans 15 residues.

The chain employs TRBV20-1 and TRBJ2-7, with 8 nucleotides matching TRBD2. Trimming at V came to 4 bases and at J to 6 bases, leaving 14 bases not matched to a gene. In germline, CDR1 is DFQATT, CDR2 SNEGSKA (reference sequence). This CDR3 spans 15 amino acids. CDR3 DNA: TGCAGTGCTACCTCGGGACTAGTGAACCCCACCGAGCAGTACTTC. This encodes CSATSGLVNPTEQYF.

This clonotype was picked up a small number of times. The chain employs TRBV6-1 and TRBJ2-7; 7 nucleotides agree with TRBD1. The CDR3 is made up of 14 amino acids. The germline CDR1 and CDR2 sequences are MNHNS and SASEGT. V shed 5 bases and J 7 bases; nucleotides not matched to a gene: 11. CDR3 loop: CASSTDRAFLEQYF. The CDR3 DNA reads TGTGCCAGCAGTACAGACAGGGCCTTTCTAGAGCAGTACTTC.

This clonotype was seen ten or more times. The chain is built from TRBV27 and TRBJ2-7, with 8 bases aligning to TRBD1. This CDR3 contains 14 residues. Per germline, CDR1 MNHEY and CDR2 SMNVEV (reference sequence). Trimming cost V 4 bases and J 1 base; bases outside gene matches: 3. This CDR3 reads CASSSDRVSYEQYF. The CDR3 bases are TGTGCCAGCAGTTCGGACAGGGTTTCCTACGAGCAGTACTTC.

This sequence joins TRBV6-5 and TRBJ2-7; 10 bases agree with TRBD2. Trimming at V came to 6 bases and at J to 3 bases, leaving 5 bases not matched to a gene. CDR1 MNHEY and CDR2 SVGAGI come from the germline V gene. The CDR3 extends over 14 amino acids. The CDR3 is CASRPSSGSYEQYF. DNA for the CDR3: TGTGCCAGCAGACCCTCTAGCGGGAGCTACGAGCAGTACTTC.

The chain employs TRBV7-2 and TRBJ1-6; D is undetermined. V lost 1 base to trimming and J lost 8 bases, with 9 bases between them. CDR1 and CDR2 (germline): SGHTA, FQGNSA. This CDR3 contains 14 residues. The CDR3 protein is CASSLDGRDSPLHF. CDR3 nucleotide sequence: TGTGCCAGCAGCTTAGACGGCAGAGATTCACCCCTCCACTTT.

The chain recombines TRBV4-1 with TRBJ2-1; 12 bases agree with TRBD2. Germline-derived CDR1 and CDR2 are MGHRA and YSYEKL. The trim removed 2 bases at V and 6 bases at J, leaving 5 bases unmatched. CDR3 length: 16 amino acids. For the CDR3, the DNA is TGCGCCAGCAGCCAACTACTAGCGGGGGGAGGCAATGAGCAGTTCTTC. This sequence encodes CASSQLLAGGGNEQFF.

This clonotype was seen a few times. This chain links TRBV7-8 with TRBJ2-3; 11 nucleotides match TRBD2. CDR1 and CDR2 (germline): SGHVS, FQNEAQ. The J segment lost 1 base and the V segment lost 1 base, leaving 10 bases of the junction unmatched. The CDR3 extends over 19 amino acids. The CDR3 DNA sequence: TGTGCCAGCAGCTTAGAAGGTCTAGCGGGGGGCCCTGGCACAGATACGCAGTATTTT. Its protein is CASSLEGLAGGPGTDTQYF. Together with reference TRBV7-8 and TRBJ2-3, the CDR3 gives the full variable domain: GAGVSQSPRYKVAKRGQDVALRCDPISGHVSLFWYQQALGQGPEFLTYFQNEAQLDKSGLPSDRFFAERPEGSVSTLKIQRTQQEDSAVYLCASSLEGLAGGPGTDTQYFGPGTRLTVL.

This clonotype was counted a few times. The gene calls are TRBV6-6 and TRBJ1-1, with 11 bases aligning to TRBD1. The CDR3 is 14 residues long. Germline V gene sequence: CDR1 MNHNY, CDR2 SVGAGI (reference sequence). J gave up 10 bases and V 3 bases, and 7 bases lay outside the gene matches. The CDR3 protein is CASSYSGQGGRAFF. CDR3 nucleotide sequence: TGTGCCAGCAGTTATTCGGGACAGGGGGGGAGAGCTTTCTTT.

This clonotype was recorded a few times. This chain connects TRBV7-9 to TRBJ1-6, with a possible D match to TRBD1 (5 bases). CDR3 length: 15 amino acids. The germline CDR1 and CDR2 sequences are SEHNR and FQNEAQ (reference sequence). V was pared by 7 bases and J by 7 bases, with 17 bases between. The CDR3 region has the DNA TGTGCCAGCACCGAAGCGGGGGGGAAGAATTCACCCCTCCACTTT. This translates into CASTEAGGKNSPLHF.